Following are 3 T cell receptor beta chains from one sample sequenced in a study of beta chain features in type 1 diabetes. Reverse transcription of all isolated RNA meant that expressed TCRB transcripts were sequenced. Clones were read by immunoSEQ multiplex PCR, and TCRdb kept only the in-frame ones, dropping some. The table lists roughly 150,000 clones, approximately 8.1% of them singletons. Source material: central memory CD4+ T cells from blood. The receptors shown here come from a man aged 18 to 30 in good health.

In this sample, this clone turned up a few times. The rearrangement joins TRBV29-1 to TRBJ2-3; 7 bases align to TRBD1. V was clipped by 1 base and J by 3 bases; unmatched bases: 7. Germline CDR1 reads SQVTM; CDR2 reads ANQGSEA. The CDR3 is 15 residues long. In DNA, the CDR3 is TGCAGCGTTGAAGTGGCAGGGGGTCTAACAGATACGCAGTATTTT. This translates into CSVEVAGGLTDTQYF.

The J gene is TRBJ2-3, the V gene TRBV25-1, with D perhaps TRBD2 (5 bases). V lost 1 base, J lost 1 base, and 12 bases lay in between. CDR1 MGHDK and CDR2 SYGVNS come from the germline V gene. The CDR3 has 16 amino acids. CDR3 sequence (DNA): TGTGCCAGCAGTGAATCTAGAGGGAAAGGCACAGATACGCAGTATTTT. Translated, it gives CASSESRGKGTDTQYF.

This clone showed up just a few times. J is TRBJ2-3 and V is TRBV7-9, with D perhaps matching TRBD2 (6 bases). Germline V gene lookup returns CDR1 SEHNR and CDR2 FQNEAQ (reference sequence). The V end was cut by 6 bases, the J end by 1 base, with 11 bases between. There are 14 residues in the CDR3. This CDR3 is CASSSGDRTDTQYF. The CDR3 nucleotides are TGTGCCAGCAGTTCGGGGGATCGCACAGATACGCAGTATTTT.